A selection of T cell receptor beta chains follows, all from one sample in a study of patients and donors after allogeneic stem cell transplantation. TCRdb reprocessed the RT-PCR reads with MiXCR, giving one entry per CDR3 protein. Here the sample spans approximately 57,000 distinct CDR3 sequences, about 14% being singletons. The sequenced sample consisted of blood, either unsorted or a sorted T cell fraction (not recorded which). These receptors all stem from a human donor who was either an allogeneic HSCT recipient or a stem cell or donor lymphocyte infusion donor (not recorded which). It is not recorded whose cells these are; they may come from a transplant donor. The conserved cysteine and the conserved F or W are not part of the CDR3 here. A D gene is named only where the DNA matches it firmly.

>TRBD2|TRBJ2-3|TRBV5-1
ASRLAGGPADTQY
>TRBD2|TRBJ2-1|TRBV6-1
ASSEASGDYKEQF
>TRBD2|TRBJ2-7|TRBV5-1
ASSLASGRYEQY
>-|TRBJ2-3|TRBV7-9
ASSLFGRDPTDTQY
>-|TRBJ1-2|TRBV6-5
ASSYSPGSVGYT
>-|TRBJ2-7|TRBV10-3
AITKGQASYEQY
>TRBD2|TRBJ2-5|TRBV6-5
ASSAMGLASQETQY
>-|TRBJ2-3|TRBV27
ASSPGQSLDTQY
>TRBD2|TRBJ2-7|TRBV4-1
ASSQDWGTSGSYEQY
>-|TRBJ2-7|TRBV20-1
SALLSGSYEQY
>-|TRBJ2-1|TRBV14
ASSQEVDWTSYNEQF
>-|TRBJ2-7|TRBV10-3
AISESSDSYEQY
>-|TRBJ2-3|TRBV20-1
SARDRGETDTQY
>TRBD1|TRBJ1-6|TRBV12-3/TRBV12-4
ASSQGQGAGNSPLH
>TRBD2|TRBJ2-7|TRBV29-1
SVAGGEQY
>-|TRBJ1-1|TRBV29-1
SAPSSGAAF
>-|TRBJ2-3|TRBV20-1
SARLSDTQY
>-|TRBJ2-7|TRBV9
ASSVEGYGHEQY
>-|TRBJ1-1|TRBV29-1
SVEGTARETEAF
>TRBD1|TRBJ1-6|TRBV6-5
ASSYTSQGADSPLH
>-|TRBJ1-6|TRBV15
ATSRVVGGRSPLH
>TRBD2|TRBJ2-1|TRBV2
ASSATGTSIYEQF
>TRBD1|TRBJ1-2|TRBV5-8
ASSLNRGGFYGYT
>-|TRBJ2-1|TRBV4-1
ASSPGPGLSYNEQF
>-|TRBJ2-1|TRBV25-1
ASSEWESSYNEQF